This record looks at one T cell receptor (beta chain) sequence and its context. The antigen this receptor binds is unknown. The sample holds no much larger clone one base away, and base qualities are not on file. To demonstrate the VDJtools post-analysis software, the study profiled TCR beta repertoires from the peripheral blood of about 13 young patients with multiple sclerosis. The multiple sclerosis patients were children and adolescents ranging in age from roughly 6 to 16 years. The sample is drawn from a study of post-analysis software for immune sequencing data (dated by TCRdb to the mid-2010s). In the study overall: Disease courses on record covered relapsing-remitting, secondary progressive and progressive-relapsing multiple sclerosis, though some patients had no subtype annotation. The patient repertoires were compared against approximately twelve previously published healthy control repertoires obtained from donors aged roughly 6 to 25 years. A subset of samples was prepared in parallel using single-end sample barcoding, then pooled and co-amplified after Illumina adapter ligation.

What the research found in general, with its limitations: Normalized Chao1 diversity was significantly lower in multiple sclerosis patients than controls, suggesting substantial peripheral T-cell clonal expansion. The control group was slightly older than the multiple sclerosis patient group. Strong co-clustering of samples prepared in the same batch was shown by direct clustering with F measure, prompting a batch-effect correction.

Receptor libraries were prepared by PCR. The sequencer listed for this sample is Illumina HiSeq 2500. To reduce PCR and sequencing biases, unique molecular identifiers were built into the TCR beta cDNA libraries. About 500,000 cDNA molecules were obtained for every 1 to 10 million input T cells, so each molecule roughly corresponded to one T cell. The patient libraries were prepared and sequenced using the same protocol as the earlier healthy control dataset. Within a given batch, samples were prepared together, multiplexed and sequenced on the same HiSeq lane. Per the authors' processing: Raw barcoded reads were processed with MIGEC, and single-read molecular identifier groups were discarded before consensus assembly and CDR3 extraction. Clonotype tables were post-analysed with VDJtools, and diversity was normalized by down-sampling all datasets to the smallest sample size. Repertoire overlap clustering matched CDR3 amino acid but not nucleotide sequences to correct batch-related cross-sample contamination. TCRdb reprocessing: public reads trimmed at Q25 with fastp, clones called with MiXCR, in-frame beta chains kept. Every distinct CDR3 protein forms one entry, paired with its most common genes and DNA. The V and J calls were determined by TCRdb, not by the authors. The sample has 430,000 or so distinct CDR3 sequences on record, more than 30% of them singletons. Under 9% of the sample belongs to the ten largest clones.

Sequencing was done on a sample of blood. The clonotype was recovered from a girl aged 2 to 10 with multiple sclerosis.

The bases are TGTGCCAGCAGTACGGACGGGGCTAGCGGAGGCCAGTCCCAGTACTTC. This yields the protein CASSTDGASGGQSQYF. The rearrangement combines TRBV28 with TRBJ2-5, with 7 central nucleotides matching TRBD2. V trim: 5 bases; J trim: 9 bases; unmatched bases: 18. Counted from cysteine to phenylalanine, this CDR3 has 16 amino acids. Just the 48-base CDR3 DNA is kept, in frame starting at base 1. The germline V gene encodes CDR1 MDHEN and CDR2 SYDVKM.